This T cell receptor (beta chain) was sequenced during a study of CD8 T cells in Susac syndrome. After extraction with the RNeasy kit, roughly 0.5 to 1 ug of the RNA was reverse transcribed using random hexamers. TCRdb processed the immunoSEQ multiplex PCR reads anew with MiXCR; each CDR3 protein has one entry. This sample has a few hundred thousand distinct CDR3 sequences, with about 95% found just once. Germline loops: CDR1 SGHTA, CDR2 FQGNSA. V lost 6 bases, J lost 2 bases, and 7 bases stayed unmatched. The CDR3 spans 15 residues. The sequenced sample consisted of CD4+ T cells from PBMCs. The chain couples TRBV7-2 to TRBJ2-7, with 10 positions matching TRBD1. This sequence originates from a human donor with Susac syndrome. CDR3 residues: CASRSPGQGTYEQYF. CDR3 DNA: TGTGCCAGCAGGTCCCCGGGACAGGGGACCTACGAGCAGTACTTC.